The sequence of this T cell receptor delta chain was determined in a study of γδ T cells in repeated Plasmodium falciparum infection. There are many counts of this clone. The antigen is undetermined. TCRdb's protein for this DNA is that of a much larger clone and differs from the translation at residue 14, likely a read error; the protein shown is the DNA translation. TCRdb repeated clone calling on the multiplex PCR reads with CATT. The sample contains 50,000 to 65,000 delta-chain clones, 1.5% to 2% of which appear only once. Flow sorting of PBMC yielded separate Vgamma9/Vdelta2+ and Vdelta2-negative gammadelta T cell populations for bulk repertoire analysis. Study-level points and caveats: Malian children's Vdelta2-negative repertoires appeared more expanded and less diverse than Australians'.

The germline V gene has CDR1 TSWWSYY and CDR2 QGS. Losses at the gene ends were 3 bases for V and 7 bases for J; bases not matched to a gene: 19. CDR3 length equals 18 residues. The receptor was derived from a pool of human donors (malaria-infected and uninfected, not separated). The specimen was gamma-delta T cells from blood. The chain carries TRDV1 and TRDJ1; 8 nucleotides align to TRDD3. The J gene was missing in TCRdb and was found by matching the end of the DNA to germline. The DNA of the CDR3 is TGTGCTCTTGGGGACCCCCTCGGTTCTTTACTGGGGGCCTCTAAACTCATCTTT. It specifies CALGDPLGSLLGASKLIF.